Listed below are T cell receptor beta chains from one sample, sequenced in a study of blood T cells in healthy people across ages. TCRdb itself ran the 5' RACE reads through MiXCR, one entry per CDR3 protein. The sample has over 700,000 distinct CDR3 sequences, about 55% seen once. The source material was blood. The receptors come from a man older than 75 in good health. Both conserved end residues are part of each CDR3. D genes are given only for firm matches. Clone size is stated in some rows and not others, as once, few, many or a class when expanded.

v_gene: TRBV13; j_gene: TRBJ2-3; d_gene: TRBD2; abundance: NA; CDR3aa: CASSPPGLAGGASDTQYF; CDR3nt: TGTGCCAGCAGCCCCCCGGGACTAGCGGGAGGAGCCTCAGATACGCAGTATTTT
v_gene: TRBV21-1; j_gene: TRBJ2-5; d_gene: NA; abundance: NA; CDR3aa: CANLQGGEETQYF; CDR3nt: TGTGCCAACTTACAGGGTGGGGAAGAGACCCAGTACTTC
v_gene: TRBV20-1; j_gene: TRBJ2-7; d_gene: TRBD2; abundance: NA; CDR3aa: CSAGRLASYEQYF; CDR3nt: TGCAGTGCTGGCCGACTAGCCTCATACGAGCAGTACTTC
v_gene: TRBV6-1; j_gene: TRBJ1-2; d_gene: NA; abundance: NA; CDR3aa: CASSEAHRNYGYTF; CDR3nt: TGTGCCAGCAGTGAAGCTCACAGGAACTATGGCTACACCTTC
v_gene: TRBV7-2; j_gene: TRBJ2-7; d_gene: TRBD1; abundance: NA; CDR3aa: CASSPWVAGTGDEQYF; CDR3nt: TGTGCCAGCAGCCCCTGGGTCGCGGGGACAGGGGACGAGCAGTACTTC
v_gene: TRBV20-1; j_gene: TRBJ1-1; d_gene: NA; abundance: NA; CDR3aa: CSARLGGPEAFF; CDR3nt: TGCAGTGCTAGATTGGGTGGCCCTGAAGCTTTCTTT
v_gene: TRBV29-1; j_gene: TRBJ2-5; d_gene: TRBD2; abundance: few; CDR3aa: CSVERGGRETQYF; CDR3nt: TGCAGCGTTGAACGGGGGGGGCGAGAGACCCAGTACTTC
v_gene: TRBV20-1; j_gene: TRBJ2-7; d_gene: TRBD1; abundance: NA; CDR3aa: CSATYRGPPYEQYF; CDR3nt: TGCAGTGCTACCTACAGGGGGCCACCCTACGAGCAGTACTTC
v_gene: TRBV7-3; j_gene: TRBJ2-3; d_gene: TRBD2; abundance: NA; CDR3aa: CASSPGGLARYF; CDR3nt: TGTGCCAGCAGCCCGGGGGGACTAGCGAGGTATTTT
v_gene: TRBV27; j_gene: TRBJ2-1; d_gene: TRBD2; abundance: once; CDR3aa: CASSLGGSFRNNEQFF; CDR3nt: TGTGCCAGCAGTCTCGGCGGGAGTTTCCGAAACAATGAGCAGTTCTTC
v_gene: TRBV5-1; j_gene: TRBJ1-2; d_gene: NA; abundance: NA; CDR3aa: CASSLSAENYGYTF; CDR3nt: TGCGCCAGCAGCTTGAGCGCAGAAAACTATGGCTACACCTTC
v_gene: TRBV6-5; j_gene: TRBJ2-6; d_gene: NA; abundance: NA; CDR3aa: CASSYDNVLTF; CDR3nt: TGTGCCAGCAGTTACGACAACGTCCTGACTTTC
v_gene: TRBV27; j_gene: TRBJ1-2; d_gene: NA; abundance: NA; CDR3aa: CASRLADGGPYGYTF; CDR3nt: TGTGCCAGCAGGTTGGCCGACGGAGGTCCCTATGGCTACACCTTC
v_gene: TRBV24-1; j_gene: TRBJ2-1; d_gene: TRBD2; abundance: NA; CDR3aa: CATSGQSLAGYNEQFF; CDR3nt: TGTGCCACCAGTGGCCAGAGCCTAGCGGGCTACAATGAGCAGTTCTTC
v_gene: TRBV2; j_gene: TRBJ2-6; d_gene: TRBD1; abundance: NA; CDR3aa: CASSEGRGPGANVLTF; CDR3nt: TGTGCCAGCAGTGAGGGTAGGGGGCCTGGGGCCAACGTCCTGACTTTC
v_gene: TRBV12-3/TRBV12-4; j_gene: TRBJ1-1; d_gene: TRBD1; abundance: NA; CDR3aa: CASSLELGQGVTTEAFF; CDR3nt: TGTGCCAGCAGTTTAGAGCTCGGACAGGGGGTAACCACTGAAGCTTTCTTT
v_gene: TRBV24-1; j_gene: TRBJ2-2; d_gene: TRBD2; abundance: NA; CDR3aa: CATRGSGGPSTGELFF; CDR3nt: TGTGCCACCAGAGGTTCGGGAGGGCCTTCCACCGGGGAGCTGTTTTTT
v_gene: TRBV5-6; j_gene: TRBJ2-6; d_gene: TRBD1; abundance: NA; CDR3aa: CASSDYRGRNIGANVLTF; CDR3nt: TGTGCCAGCAGCGACTACAGGGGCCGGAATATTGGGGCCAACGTCCTGACTTTC
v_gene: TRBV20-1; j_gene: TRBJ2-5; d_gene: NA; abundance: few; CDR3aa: CSATRDSSLGTQYF; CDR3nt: TGCAGTGCAACACGGGACTCTTCTTTAGGGACCCAGTACTTC
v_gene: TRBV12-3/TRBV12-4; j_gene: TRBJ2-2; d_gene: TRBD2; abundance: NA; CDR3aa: CASRNSGRAANTGELFF; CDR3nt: TGTGCCAGCAGAAATAGCGGGAGGGCGGCAAACACCGGGGAGCTGTTTTTT